This T cell receptor beta chain was documented in a study of T cell responses to AZD1222 COVID-19 vaccine. Study findings and constraints: White British people made up most donors, females outnumbered males, and clonal diversity was possibly underestimated.

The ends were cut back, 0 bases at V and 4 bases at J, with 12 bases in the middle. CDR3 size: 15 residues. CDR1 and CDR2 (germline): MNHEY, SVGEGT. This clone has a handful of counts. What it binds is not known. Profiled with immunoSEQ multiplex PCR; TCRdb holds only in-frame clones, not every one. The table includes some 64,000 clones, 65% to 80% detected once. The TCR was taken from an adult in good health. The chain links TRBV6-2 or TRBV6-3 to TRBJ2-5, with TRBD2 as a possible D gene (5 bases). This sample comprised peripheral blood, obtained on day 0 of AZD1222 vaccination. As DNA, the CDR3 is TGTGCCAGCAGTTACTCGGCACTAGGGAGAGAGACCCAGTACTTC. This sequence encodes CASSYSALGRETQYF.